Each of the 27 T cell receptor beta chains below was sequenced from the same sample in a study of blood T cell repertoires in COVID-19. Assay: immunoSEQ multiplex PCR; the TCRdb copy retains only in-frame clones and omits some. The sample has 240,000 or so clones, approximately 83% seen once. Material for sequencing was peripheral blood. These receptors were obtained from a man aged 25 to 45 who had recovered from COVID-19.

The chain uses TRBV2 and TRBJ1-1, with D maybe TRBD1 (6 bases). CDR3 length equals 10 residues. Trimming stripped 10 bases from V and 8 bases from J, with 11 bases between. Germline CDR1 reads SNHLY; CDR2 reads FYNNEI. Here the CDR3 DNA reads TGTGCCATCAAGGACAGCGAAGCTTTCTTT. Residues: CAIKDSEAFF.

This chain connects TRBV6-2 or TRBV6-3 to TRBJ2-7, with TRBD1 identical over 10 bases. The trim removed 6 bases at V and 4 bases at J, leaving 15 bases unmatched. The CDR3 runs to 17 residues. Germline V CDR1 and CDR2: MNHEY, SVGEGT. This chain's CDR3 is CASSQQAPGQGLYEQYF. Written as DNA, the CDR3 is TGTGCCAGCAGCCAACAAGCCCCGGGACAGGGGTTGTACGAGCAGTACTTC.

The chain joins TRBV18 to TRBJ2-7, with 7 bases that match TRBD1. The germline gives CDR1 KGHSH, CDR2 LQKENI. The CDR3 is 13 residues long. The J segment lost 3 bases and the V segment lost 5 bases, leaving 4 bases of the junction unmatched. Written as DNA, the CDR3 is TGTGCCAGCTCATCCCGGGACAGCTACGAGCAGTACGTC. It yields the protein CASSSRDSYEQYV.

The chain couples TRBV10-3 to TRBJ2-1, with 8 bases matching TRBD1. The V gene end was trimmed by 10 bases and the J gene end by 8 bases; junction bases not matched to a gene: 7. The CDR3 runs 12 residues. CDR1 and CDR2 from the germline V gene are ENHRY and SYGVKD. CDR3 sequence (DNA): TGTGCCAGCAGACAGGGGTTCGATGAGCAGTTCTTC. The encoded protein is CASRQGFDEQFF.

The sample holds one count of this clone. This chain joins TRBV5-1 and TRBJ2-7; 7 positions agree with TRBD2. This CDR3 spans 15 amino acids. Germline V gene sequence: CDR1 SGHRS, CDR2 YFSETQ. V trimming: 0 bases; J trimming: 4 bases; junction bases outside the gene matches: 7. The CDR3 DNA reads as TGCGCCAGCAGCTTGGCCGCGGGACTACTATACGAGCAGTACGTC. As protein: CASSLAAGLLYEQYV.

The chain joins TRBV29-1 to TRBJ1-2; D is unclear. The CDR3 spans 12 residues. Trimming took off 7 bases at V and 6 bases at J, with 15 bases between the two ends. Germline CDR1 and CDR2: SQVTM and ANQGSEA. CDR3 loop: CSARSMRNGYTF. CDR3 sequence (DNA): TGCAGCGCCCGGTCAATGAGGAATGGCTACACCTTC.

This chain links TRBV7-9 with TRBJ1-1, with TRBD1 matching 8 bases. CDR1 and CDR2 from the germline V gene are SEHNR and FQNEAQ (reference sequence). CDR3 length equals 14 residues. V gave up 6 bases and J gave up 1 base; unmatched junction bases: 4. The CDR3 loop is CASRVGTGNTEAFF. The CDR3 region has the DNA TGTGCCAGCAGAGTTGGGACAGGGAACACTGAAGCTTTCTTT.

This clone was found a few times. CDR3 in DNA: TGTGCCAGCAGCCTAAAGGGTAGCGGGCCTCCCTACGAGCAGTACTTC. Translated, it gives CASSLKGSGPPYEQYF. This chain connects TRBV7-8 to TRBJ2-7; 7 positions match TRBD2. The CDR3 contains 16 residues. From germline, CDR1 is SGHVS and CDR2 FQNEAQ. J was trimmed by 2 bases and V by 5 bases; bases with no gene match: 12.

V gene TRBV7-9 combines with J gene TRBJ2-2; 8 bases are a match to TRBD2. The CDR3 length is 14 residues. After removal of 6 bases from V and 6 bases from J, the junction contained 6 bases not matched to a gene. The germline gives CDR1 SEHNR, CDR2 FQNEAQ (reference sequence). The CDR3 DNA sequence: TGTGCCAGCAGACCGGGAGGGGGTCCCGGGGAGCTGTTTTTT. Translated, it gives CASRPGGGPGELFF.

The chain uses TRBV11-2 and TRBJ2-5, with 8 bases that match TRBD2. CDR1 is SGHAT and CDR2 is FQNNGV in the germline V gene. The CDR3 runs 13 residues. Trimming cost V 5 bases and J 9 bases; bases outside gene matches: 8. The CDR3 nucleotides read TGTGCCAGCAGCGCGCAGCCGGGGGGGGCCCAGTACTTC. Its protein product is CASSAQPGGAQYF.

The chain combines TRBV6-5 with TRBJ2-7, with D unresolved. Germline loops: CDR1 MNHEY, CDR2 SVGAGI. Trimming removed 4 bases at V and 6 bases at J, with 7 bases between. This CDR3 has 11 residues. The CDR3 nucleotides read TGTGCCAGCAGTTCTAGTTTCGAGCAGTACTTC. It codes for CASSSSFEQYF.

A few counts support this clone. CDR3 sequence: CASSGTGLPIYF. In nucleotides, the CDR3 is TGTGCCAGCAGCGGAACAGGGTTGCCCATATATTTT. This chain connects TRBV9 to TRBJ1-3, with D possibly being TRBD1 (6 bases). The CDR3 has 12 residues. CDR1 SGDLS and CDR2 YYNGEE come from the germline V gene. Trimming removed 3 bases from V and 11 bases from J, with 12 bases in between.

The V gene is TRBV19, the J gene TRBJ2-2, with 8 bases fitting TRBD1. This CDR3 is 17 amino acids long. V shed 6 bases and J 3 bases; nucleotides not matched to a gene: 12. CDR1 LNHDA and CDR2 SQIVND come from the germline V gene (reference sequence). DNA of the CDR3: TGTGCCAGTAGCCTCGAACGACAGGGGTGGGACACCGGGGAGCTGTTTTTT. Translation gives CASSLERQGWDTGELFF.

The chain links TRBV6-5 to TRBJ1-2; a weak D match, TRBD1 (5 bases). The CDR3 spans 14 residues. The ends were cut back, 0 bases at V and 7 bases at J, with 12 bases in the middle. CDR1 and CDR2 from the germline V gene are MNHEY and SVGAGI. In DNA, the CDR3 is TGTGCCAGCAGTTACTCAAGGGGCTCTCTTGGCTACACCTTC. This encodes CASSYSRGSLGYTF.

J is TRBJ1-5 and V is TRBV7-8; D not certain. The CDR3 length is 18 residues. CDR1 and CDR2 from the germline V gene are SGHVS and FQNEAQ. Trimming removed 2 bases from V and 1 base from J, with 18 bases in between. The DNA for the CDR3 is TGTGCCAGCAGCTTAATGGGAAGCGGGGTTACAAGCAATCAGCCCCAGCATTTT. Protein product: CASSLMGSGVTSNQPQHF.

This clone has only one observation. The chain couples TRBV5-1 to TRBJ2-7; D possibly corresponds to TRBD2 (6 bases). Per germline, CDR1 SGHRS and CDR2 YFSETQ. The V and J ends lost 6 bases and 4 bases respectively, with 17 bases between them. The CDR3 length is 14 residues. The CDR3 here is CASTLSGGTYEQYF. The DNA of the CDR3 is TGCGCCAGCACCCTTAGCGGAGGAACTTACGAGCAGTACTTC.

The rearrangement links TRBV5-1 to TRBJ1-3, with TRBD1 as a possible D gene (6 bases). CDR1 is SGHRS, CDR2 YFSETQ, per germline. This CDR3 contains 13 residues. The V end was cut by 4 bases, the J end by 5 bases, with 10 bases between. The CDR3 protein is CASSSGQRNTIYF. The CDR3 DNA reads TGCGCCAGCAGCAGTGGACAGAGAAACACCATATATTTT.

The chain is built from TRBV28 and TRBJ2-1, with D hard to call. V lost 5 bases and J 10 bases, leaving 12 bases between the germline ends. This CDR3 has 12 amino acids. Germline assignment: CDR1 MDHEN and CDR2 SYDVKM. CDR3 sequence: CASSRGTGEQFF. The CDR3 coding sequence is TGTGCCAGCAGTCGAGGTACTGGGGAGCAGTTCTTC.

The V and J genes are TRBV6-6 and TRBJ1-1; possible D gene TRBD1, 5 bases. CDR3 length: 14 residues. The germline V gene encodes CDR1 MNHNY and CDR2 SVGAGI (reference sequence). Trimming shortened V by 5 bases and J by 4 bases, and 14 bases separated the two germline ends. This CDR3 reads CASSLQAMSTEAFF. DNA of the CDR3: TGTGCCAGCAGTCTACAGGCCATGAGCACTGAAGCTTTCTTT.

CDR3 nucleotide sequence: TGTGCCAGCAGTTTAGACGGGGTTCAGCCCCAGCATTTT. This gives the protein CASSLDGVQPQHF. The genes are TRBV12-3 or TRBV12-4 and TRBJ1-5; D is unclear. V lost 1 base and J 6 bases, leaving 7 bases between the germline ends. The CDR3 is 13 residues long.

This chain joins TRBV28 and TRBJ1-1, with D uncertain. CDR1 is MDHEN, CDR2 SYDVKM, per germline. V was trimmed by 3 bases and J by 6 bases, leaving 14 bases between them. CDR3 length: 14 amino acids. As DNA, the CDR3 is TGTGCCAGCAGTTTTGGTGGGTTCGGGGCTGAAGCTTTCTTT. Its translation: CASSFGGFGAEAFF.

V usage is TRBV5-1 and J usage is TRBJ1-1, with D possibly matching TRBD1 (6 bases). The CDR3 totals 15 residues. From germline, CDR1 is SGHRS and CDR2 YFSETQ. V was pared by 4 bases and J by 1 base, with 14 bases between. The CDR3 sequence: CASSQRQVGNTEAFF. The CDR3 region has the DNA TGCGCCAGCAGCCAACGACAGGTTGGGAACACTGAAGCTTTCTTT.

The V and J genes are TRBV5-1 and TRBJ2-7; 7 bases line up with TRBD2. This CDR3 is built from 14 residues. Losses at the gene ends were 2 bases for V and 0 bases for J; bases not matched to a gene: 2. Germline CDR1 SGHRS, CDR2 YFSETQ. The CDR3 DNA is TGCGCCAGCAGCTTTGGGGGGGGCTCCTACGAGCAGTACTTC. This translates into CASSFGGGSYEQYF.

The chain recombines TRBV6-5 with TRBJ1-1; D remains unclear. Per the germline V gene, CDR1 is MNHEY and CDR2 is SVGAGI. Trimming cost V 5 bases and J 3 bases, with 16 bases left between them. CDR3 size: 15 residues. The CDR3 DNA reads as TGTGCCAGCAGTCTATACGGGTATTGGGACACTGAAGCTTTCTTT. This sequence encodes CASSLYGYWDTEAFF.

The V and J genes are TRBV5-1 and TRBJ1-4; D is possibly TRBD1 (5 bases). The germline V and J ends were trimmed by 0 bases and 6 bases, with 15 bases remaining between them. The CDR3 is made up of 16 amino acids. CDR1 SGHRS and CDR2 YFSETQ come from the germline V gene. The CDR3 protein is CASSLVQGTVDEKLFF. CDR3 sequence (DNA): TGCGCCAGCAGCTTGGTGCAGGGAACGGTTGATGAAAAACTGTTTTTT.

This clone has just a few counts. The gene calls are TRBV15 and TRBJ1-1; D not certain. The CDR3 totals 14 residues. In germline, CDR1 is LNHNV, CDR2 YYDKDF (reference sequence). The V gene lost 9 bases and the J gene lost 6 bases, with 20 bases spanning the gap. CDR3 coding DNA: TGTGCCACGACCCAGAGTGTAGCGGTCGCTGAAGCTTTCTTT. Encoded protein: CATTQSVAVAEAFF.

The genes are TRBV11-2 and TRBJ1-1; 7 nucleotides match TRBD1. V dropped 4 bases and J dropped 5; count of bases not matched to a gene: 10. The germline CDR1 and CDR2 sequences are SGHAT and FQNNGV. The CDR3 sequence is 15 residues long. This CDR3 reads CASSSAQGTTTEAFF. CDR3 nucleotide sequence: TGTGCCAGCAGCTCCGCACAGGGGACAACTACTGAAGCTTTCTTT.